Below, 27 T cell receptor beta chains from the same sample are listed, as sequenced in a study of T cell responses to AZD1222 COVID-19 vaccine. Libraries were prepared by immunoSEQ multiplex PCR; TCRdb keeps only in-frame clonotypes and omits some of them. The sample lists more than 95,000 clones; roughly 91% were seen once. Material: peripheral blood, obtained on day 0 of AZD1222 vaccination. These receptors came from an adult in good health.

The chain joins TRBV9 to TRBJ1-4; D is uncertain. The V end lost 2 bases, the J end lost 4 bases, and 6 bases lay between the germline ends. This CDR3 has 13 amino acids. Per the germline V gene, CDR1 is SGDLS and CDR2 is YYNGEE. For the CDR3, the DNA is TGTGCCAGCAGCGTGTCTCTTAATGAAAAACTGTTTTTT. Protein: CASSVSLNEKLFF.

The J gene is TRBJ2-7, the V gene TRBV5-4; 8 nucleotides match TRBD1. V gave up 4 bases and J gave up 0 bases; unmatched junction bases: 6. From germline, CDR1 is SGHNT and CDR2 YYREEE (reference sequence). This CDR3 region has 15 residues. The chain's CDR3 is CASSRQGFVSYEQYF. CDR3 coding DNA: TGTGCCAGCAGCCGACAGGGGTTCGTCTCCTACGAGCAGTACTTC.

As DNA, the CDR3 is TGTGCCATTAGGGGACAGGGTGATTCACCCCTCCACTTT. This encodes CAIRGQGDSPLHF. This chain joins TRBV19 and TRBJ1-6; 9 positions agree with TRBD1. After removal of 10 bases from V and 8 bases from J, the junction contained 6 bases not matched to a gene. CDR1 and CDR2 (germline): LNHDA, SQIVND (reference sequence). CDR3 length equals 13 residues.

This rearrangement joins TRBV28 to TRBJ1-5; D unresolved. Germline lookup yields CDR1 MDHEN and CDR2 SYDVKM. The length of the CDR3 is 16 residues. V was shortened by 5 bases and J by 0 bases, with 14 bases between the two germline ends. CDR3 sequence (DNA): TGTGCCAGCAGTCCCTGGACGGGGTATAGCAATCAGCCCCAGCATTTT. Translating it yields CASSPWTGYSNQPQHF.

This CDR3 is CAWSSILNYGYTF. CDR3 DNA: TGTGCCTGGAGTTCCATCCTAAACTATGGCTACACCTTC. This chain uses TRBV30 with TRBJ1-2; D ambiguous. This CDR3 is 13 amino acids long. Trimming cost V 2 bases and J 2 bases, with 9 bases left between them. Germline CDR1 and CDR2: GTSNPN and SVGIG (reference sequence).

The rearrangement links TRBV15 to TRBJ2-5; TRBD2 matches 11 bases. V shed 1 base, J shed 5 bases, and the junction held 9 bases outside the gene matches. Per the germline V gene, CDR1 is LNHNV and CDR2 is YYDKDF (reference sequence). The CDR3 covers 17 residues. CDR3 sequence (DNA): TGTGCCACCAGCAGAGTGTTGACTAGCGGGAATATCGAGACCCAGTACTTC. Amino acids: CATSRVLTSGNIETQYF.

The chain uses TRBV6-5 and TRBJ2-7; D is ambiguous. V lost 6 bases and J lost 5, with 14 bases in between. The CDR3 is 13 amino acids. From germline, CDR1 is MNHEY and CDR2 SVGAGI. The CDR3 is CASRPDGLHEQYF. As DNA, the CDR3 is TGTGCCAGCAGACCAGACGGCCTCCACGAGCAGTACTTC.

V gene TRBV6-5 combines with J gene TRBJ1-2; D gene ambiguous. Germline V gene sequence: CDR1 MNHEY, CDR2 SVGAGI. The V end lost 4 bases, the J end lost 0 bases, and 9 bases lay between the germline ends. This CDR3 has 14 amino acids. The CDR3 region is CASSLRVANYGYTF. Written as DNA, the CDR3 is TGTGCCAGCAGTTTAAGGGTAGCTAACTATGGCTACACCTTC.

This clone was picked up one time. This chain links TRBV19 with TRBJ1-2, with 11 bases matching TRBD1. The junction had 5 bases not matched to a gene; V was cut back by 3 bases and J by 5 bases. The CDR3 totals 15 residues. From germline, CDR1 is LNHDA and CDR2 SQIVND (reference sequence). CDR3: CASSIGQGALYGYTF. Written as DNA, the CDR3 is TGTGCCAGTAGTATCGGACAGGGGGCTTTGTATGGCTACACCTTC.

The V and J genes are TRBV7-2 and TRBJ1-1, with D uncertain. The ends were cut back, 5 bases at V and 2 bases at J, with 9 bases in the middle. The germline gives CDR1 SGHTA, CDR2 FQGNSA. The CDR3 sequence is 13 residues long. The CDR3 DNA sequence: TGTGCCAGCAGCGGACGGGTAAACACTGAAGCTTTCTTT. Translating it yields CASSGRVNTEAFF.

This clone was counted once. The CDR3 DNA is TGTGCCACCAGAGGGCCAGGGAACGCAGATACGCAGTATTTT. The encoded protein is CATRGPGNADTQYF. The chain carries TRBV24-1 and TRBJ2-3, with a tentative D call TRBD1 (5 bases). CDR1 is KGHDR, CDR2 SFDVKD, per germline. V lost 7 bases and J lost 4, with 14 bases in between. The CDR3 is made up of 14 amino acids.

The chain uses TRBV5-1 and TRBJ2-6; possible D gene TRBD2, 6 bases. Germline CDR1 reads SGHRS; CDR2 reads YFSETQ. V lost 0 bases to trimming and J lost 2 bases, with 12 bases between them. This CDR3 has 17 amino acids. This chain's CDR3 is CASSLGTSGAGANVLTF. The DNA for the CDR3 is TGCGCCAGCAGCTTGGGGACCTCGGGGGCTGGGGCCAACGTCCTGACTTTC.

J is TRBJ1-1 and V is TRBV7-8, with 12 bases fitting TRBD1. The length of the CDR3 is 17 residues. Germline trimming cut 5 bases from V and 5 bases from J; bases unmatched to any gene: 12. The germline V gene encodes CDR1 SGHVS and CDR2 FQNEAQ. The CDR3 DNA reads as TGTGCCAGCAGCGCTCCGGGGACAGGGGGCCGGGGTACTGAAGCTTTCTTT. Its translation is CASSAPGTGGRGTEAFF. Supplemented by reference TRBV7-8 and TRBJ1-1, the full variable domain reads GAGVSQSPRYKVAKRGQDVALRCDPISGHVSLFWYQQALGQGPEFLTYFQNEAQLDKSGLPSDRFFAERPEGSVSTLKIQRTQQEDSAVYLCASSAPGTGGRGTEAFFGQGTRLTVV.

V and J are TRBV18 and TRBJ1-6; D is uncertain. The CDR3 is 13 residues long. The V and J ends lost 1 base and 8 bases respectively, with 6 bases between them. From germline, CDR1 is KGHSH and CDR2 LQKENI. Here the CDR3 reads CASSPRWDSPLHF. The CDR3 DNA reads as TGTGCCAGCTCACCACGTTGGGATTCACCCCTCCACTTT.

The DNA for the CDR3 is TGTGCCAGCCGGACAGACCAAGAGACCCAGTACTTC. Protein sequence: CASRTDQETQYF. The J gene is TRBJ2-5, the V gene TRBV5-4, with D possibly being TRBD1 (6 bases). V was cut by 7 bases and J by 0 bases, with 7 bases left in between. The CDR3 loop spans 12 amino acids. The germline gives CDR1 SGHNT, CDR2 YYREEE (reference sequence).

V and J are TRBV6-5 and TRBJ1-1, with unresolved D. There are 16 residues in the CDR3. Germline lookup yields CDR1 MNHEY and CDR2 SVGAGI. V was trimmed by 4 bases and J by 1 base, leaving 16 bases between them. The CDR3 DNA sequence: TGTGCCAGCAGTTTCCATACGGCGGCAGGGAACACTGAAGCTTTCTTT. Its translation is CASSFHTAAGNTEAFF.

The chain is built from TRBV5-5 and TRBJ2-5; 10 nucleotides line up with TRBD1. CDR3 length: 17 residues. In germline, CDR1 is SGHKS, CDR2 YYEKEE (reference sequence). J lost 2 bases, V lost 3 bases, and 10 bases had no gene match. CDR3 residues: CASSSSPRTGGQETQYF. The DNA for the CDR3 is TGTGCCAGCAGCTCGAGCCCTAGGACAGGGGGTCAAGAGACCCAGTACTTC.

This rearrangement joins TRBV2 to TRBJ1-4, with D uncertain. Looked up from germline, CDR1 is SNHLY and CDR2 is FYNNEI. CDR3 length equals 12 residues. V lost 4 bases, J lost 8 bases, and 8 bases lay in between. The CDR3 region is CASSGADEKLFF. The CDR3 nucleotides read TGTGCCAGCAGTGGGGCAGACGAAAAACTGTTTTTT.

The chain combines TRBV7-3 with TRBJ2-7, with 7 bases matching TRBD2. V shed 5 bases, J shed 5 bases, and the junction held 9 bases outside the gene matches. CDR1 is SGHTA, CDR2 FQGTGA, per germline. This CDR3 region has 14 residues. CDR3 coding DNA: TGTGCCAGCAGCCCCCAGGGCGGGAGCCACGAGCAGTACTTC. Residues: CASSPQGGSHEQYF.

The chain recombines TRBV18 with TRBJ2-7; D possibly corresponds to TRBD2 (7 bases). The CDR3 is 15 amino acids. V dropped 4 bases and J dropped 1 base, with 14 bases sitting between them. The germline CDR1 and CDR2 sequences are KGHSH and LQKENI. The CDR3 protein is CASSRGGGTSYEQYF. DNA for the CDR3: TGTGCCAGCTCACGAGGGGGAGGGACTTCCTACGAGCAGTACTTC. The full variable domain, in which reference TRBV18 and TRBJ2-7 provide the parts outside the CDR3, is NAGVMQNPRHLVRRRGQEARLRCSPMKGHSHVYWYRQLPEEGLKFMVYLQKENIIDESGMPKERFSAEFPKEGPSILRIQQVVRGDSAAYFCASSRGGGTSYEQYFGPGTRLTVT.

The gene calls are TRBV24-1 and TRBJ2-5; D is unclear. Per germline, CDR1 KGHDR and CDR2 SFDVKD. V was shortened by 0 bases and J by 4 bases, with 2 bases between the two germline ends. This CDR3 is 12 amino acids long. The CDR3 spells CATSDLRETQYF. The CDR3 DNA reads TGTGCCACCAGTGATTTGAGAGAGACCCAGTACTTC.

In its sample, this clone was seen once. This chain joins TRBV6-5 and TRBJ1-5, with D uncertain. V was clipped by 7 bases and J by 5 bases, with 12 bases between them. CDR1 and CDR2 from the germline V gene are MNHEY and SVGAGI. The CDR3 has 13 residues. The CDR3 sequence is CASKGWRDQPQHF. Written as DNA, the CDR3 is TGTGCCAGCAAAGGGTGGAGGGATCAGCCCCAGCATTTT.

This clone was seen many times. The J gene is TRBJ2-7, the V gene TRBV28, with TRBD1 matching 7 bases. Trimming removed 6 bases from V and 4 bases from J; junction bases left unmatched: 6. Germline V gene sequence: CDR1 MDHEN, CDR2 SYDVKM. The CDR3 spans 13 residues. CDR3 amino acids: CASSTGTDYEQYF. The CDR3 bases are TGTGCCAGCAGCACCGGGACAGATTACGAGCAGTACTTC.

The CDR3 DNA reads as TGTGCCACCTCCAGTTTGATGGGGGACCTCACAGATTATGGCTACACCTTC. Its translation is CATSSLMGDLTDYGYTF. The chain joins TRBV19 to TRBJ1-2; D is perhaps TRBD1 (5 bases). V lost 10 bases and J 5 bases, leaving 29 bases between the germline ends. Germline CDR1 reads LNHDA; CDR2 reads SQIVND (reference sequence). The CDR3 covers 17 residues.

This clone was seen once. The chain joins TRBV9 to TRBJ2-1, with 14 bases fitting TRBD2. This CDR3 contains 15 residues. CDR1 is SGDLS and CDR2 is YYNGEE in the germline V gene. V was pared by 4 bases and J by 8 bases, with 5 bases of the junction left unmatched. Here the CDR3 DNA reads TGTGCCAGCAGCACGCGACTAGCGGGGGGGGATGAGCAGTTCTTC. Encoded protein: CASSTRLAGGDEQFF.

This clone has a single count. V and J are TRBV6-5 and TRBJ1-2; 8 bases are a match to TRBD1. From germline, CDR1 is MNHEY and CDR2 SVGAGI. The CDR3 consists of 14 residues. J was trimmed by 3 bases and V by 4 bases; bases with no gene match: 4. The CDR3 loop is CASSFRQGYYGYTF. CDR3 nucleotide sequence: TGTGCCAGCAGTTTCCGACAGGGGTACTATGGCTACACCTTC.

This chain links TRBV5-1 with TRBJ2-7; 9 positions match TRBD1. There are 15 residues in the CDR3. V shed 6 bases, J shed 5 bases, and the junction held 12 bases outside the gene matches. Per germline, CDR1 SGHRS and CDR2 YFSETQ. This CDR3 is CASTRGGTGNHEQYF. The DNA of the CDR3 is TGCGCCAGCACCAGGGGAGGGACAGGGAATCACGAGCAGTACTTC.